This TCR beta chain was retrieved from a study of blood T cell repertoires in COVID-19 (dated by TCRdb to the early 2020s). Study-wide context: Samples covering the acute and convalescent phases of COVID-19 were provided by collaborators in the United States, Italy and Spain. The material from the prospective study consisted of cDNA or gDNA derived from T cells, B-cell-depleted T cells, or PBMCs. The dataset comprised deeply sampled blood TCRbeta repertoires from subjects exposed to, actively infected with, or recovered from COVID-19. The repertoires were released in a freely available public database meant as a resource for research on the immune response to SARS-CoV-2. Samples were obtained from the ongoing ImmuneRACE study (first 160 participants) and from 1,254 subjects provided by 6 global collaborators. Sample metadata almost always included a de-identified subject ID, COVID-19 status, age in years and sex. Where available, HLA class I and class II types were obtained from metadata supplied by the sample provider rather than from assay-based typing. Study-wide findings and limitations: Clinical and demographic metadata were provided uncurated, with the amount varying by source and participant.

About this clone: The antigen this receptor binds is unknown. No per-base quality is available; no much larger clone lies one base away.

Based on the germline V gene (reference sequence), the CDR1 and CDR2 sequences are LNHDA and SQIVND. V is reduced by 5 bases and J by 5 bases, leaving a spacing of 12 bases between them. The CDR3 runs 13 amino acids, cysteine and phenylalanine included. The read is trimmed to its CDR3 DNA, 39 bases read in frame from base 1. The collaborating institutions used their own protocols to collect whole blood in K2EDTA tubes. For TCRbeta analysis, collaborators shipped samples in one of three forms: frozen whole blood, isolated PBMCs, or DNA extracted from either of those sample types. TCRbeta CDR3 regions were amplified from genomic DNA using the immunoSEQ Assay, a bias-controlled multiplex PCR. In the source study's methods: Within the assay, amplification of reference gene primers was used to estimate how many nucleated cells each sample contained. To quantify the absolute abundance of each unique TCRbeta CDR3 rearrangement, sequence reads were collapsed and filtered. For each sample, productive Simpson clonality was calculated by taking the square root of Simpson's diversity index across productive rearrangements. Entries here come from immuneACCESS through TCRdb and include only in-frame sequences with V and J called. Some clones fail to appear in such tables; in the studies checked, an unresolved V gene covers under half of the shortfall, and the cause of the remainder is unknown. The V and J calls and clone size come from that table; D and trimming were worked out from the DNA. The sample table lists about 90,000 clones, 70% to 90% of them with a count of one. The ten largest clones represent 0.95% to 1.5% of the sample.

This TCR was recovered from a man at least 80 years old with active or convalescent COVID-19. Recombination joined TRBV19 with TRBJ1-1; no D gene call is confident. Sequenced: peripheral blood. The CDR3: CASSDDTGTEAFF. The DNA is TGTGCCAGTAGTGACGATACGGGGACTGAAGCTTTCTTT.